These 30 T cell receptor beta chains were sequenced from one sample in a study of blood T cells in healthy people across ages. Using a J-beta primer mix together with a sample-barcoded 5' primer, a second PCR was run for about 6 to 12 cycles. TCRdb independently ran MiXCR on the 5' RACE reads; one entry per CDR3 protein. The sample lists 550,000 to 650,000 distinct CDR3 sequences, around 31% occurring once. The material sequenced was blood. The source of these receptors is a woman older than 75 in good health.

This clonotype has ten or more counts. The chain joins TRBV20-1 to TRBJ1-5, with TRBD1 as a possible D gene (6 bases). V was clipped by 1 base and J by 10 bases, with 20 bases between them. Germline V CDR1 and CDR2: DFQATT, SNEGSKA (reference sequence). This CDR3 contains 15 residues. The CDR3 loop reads CSARAPGQTTLPQHF. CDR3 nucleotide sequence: TGCAGTGCTAGAGCCCCCGGACAGACGACCCTCCCCCAGCATTTT.

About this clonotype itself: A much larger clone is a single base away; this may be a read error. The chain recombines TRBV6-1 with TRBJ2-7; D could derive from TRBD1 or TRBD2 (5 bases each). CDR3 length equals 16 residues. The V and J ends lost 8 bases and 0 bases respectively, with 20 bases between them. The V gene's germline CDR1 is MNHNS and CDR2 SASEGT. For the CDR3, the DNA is TGTGCCAGCGGTGGGGTACGTCGGGGCAGCTCCTACGAGCAGTACTTC. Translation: CASGGVRRGSSYEQYF.

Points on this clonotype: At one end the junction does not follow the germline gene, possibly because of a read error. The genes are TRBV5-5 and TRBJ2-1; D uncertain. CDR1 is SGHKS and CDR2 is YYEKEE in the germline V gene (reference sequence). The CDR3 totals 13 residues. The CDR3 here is CARSLPGYNEQFF. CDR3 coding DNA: TGTGCCAGAAGCTTACCAGGTTACAATGAGCAGTTCTTC.

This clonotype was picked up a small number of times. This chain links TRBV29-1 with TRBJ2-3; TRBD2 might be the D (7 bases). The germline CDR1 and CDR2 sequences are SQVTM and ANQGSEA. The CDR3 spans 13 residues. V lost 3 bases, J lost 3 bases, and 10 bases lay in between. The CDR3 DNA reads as TGCAGCGTTGATCGGGGGGCTACAGATACGCAGTATTTT. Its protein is CSVDRGATDTQYF.

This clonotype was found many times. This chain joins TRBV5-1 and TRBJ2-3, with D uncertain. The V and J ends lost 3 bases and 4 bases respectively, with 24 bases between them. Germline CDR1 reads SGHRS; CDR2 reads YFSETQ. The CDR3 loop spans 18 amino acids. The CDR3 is CASSSTTRASHPPDTQYF. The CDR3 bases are TGCGCCAGCAGCTCCACTACCCGGGCGAGTCACCCGCCAGATACGCAGTATTTT.

This CDR3 is CASSHEDRVGEKLFF. The CDR3 DNA reads as TGTGCCAGCAGTCACGAAGACAGGGTTGGTGAAAAACTGTTTTTT. The chain has TRBV6-2 or TRBV6-3 and TRBJ1-4; 7 nucleotides line up with TRBD1. The V segment lost 5 bases and the J segment 7 bases; nucleotides outside the gene matches: 10. The germline CDR1 and CDR2 sequences are MNHEY and SVGEGT. The CDR3 has 15 residues.

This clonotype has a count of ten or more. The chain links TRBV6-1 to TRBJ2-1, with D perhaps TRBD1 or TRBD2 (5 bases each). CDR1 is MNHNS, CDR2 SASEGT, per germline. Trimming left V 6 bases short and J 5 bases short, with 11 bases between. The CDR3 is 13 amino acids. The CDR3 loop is CASSSGPNNEQFF. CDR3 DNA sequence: TGTGCCAGCAGCTCGGGGCCAAACAATGAGCAGTTCTTC.

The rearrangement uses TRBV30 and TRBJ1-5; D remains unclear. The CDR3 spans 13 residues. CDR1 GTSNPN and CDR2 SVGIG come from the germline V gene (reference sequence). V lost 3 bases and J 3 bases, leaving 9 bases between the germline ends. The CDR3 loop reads CAWSPTYNQPQHF. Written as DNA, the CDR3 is TGTGCCTGGAGCCCGACTTACAATCAGCCCCAGCATTTT.

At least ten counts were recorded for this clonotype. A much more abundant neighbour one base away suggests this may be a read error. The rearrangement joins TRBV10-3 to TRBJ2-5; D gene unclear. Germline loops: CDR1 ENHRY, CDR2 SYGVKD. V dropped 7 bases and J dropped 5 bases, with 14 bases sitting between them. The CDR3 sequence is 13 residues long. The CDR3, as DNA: TGTGCCATCAACGACGGTGTTGGGGAGACCCAGTACTTC. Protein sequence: CAINDGVGETQYF.

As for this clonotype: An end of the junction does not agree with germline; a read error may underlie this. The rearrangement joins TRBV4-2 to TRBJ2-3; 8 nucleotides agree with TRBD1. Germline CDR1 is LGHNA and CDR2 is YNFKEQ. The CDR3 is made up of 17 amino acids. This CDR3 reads CASIQDRETGVTDTQYF. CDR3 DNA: TGTGCCAGCATCCAAGATAGGGAGACAGGGGTCACAGATACGCAGTATTTT.

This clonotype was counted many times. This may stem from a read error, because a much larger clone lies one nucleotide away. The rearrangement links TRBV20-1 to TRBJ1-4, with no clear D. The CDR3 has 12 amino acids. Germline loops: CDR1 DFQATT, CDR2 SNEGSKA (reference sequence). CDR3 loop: CSARDLFEKRFF. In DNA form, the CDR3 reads TGCAGTGCTAGAGATCTTTTTGAAAAACGGTTTTTT.

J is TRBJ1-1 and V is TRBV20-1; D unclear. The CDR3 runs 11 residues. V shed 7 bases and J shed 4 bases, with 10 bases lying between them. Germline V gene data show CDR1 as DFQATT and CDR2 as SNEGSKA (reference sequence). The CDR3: CSVRLGTEAFF. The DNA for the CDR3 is TGCAGTGTTAGGTTAGGCACTGAAGCTTTCTTT.

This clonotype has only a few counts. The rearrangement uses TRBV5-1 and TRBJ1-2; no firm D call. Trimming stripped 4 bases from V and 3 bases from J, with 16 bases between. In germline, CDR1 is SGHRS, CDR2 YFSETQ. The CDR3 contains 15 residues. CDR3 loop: CASSQVGRRDYGYTF. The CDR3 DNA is TGCGCCAGCAGCCAGGTTGGGAGGAGGGACTATGGCTACACCTTC.

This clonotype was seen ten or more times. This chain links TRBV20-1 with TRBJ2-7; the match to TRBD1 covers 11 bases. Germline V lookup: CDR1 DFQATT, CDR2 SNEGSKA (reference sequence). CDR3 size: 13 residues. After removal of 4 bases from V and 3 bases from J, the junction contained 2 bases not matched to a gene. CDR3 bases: TGCAGTGCTACGGACAGGGGGCACTACGAGCAGTACTTC. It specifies CSATDRGHYEQYF.

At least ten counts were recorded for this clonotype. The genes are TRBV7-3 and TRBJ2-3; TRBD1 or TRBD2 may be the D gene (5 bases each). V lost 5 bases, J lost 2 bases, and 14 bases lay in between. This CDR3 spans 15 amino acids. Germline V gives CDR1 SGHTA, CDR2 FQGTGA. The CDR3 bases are TGTGCCAGCAGCCCAAGGCTGGGACCCACAGATACGCAGTATTTT. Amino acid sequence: CASSPRLGPTDTQYF.

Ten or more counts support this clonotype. The CDR3 DNA follows: TGTGCCAGCAGCCCTCCGGGGGGGGAGTCCTACAATGAGCAGTTCTTC. The encoded protein is CASSPPGGESYNEQFF. The gene calls are TRBV5-4 and TRBJ2-1, with 8 positions matching TRBD2. The CDR3 length is 16 residues. Trimming at V came to 4 bases and at J to 1 base, leaving 7 bases not matched to a gene. Germline assignment: CDR1 SGHNT and CDR2 YYREEE (reference sequence).

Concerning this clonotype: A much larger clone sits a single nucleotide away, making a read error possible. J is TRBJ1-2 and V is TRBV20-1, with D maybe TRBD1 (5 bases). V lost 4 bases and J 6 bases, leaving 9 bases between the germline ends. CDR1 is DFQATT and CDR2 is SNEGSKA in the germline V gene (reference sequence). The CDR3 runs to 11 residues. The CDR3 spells CSANRGHGYTF. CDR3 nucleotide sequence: TGCAGTGCTAACCGGGGCCATGGCTACACCTTC.

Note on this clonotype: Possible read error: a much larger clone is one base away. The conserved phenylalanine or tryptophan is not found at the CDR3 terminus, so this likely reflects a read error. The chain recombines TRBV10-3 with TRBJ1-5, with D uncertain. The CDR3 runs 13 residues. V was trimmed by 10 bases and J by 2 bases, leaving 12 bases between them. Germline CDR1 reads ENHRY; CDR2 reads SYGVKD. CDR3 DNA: TGTGCCACGTCCCAGGTGGGCAATCAGCCCCAGCATTGT. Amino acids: CATSQVGNQPQHC.

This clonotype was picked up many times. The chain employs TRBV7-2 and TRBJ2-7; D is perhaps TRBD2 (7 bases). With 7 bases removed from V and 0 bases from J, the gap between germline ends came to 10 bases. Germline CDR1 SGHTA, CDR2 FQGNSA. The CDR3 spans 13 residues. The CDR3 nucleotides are TGTGCCAGCAAGAGGGGGGGCTCCTACGAGCAGTACTTC. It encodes CASKRGGSYEQYF. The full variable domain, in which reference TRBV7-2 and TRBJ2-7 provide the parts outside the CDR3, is GAGVSQSPSNKVTEKGKDVELRCDPISGHTALYWYRQSLGQGLEFLIYFQGNSAPDKSGLPSDRFSAERTGGSVSTLTIQRTQQEDSAVYLCASKRGGSYEQYFGPGTRLTVT.

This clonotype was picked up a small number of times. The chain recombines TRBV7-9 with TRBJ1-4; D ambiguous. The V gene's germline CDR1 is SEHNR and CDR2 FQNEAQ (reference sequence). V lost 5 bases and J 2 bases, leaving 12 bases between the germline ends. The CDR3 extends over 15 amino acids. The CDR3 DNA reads TGTGCCAGCAGCCCCCGGACGGATACTAATGAAAAACTGTTTTTT. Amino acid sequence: CASSPRTDTNEKLFF.

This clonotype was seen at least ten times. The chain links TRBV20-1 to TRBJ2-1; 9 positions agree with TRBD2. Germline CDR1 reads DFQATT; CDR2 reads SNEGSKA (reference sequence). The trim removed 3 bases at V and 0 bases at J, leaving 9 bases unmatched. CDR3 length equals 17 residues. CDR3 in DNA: TGCAGTGCTAGGGGAGCCGAGACTAGCGGCTCCTACAATGAGCAGTTCTTC. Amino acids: CSARGAETSGSYNEQFF.

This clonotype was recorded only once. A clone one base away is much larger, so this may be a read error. In DNA, the CDR3 is TGCGCCAGCAGCTTCGAACAGGGGGCGACCTATGGCTACACCTTC. It translates to CASSFEQGATYGYTF. This chain links TRBV5-1 with TRBJ1-2, with 9 bases matching TRBD1. The CDR3 is 15 residues long. Germline CDR1 and CDR2: SGHRS and YFSETQ. V dropped 2 bases and J dropped 4; count of bases not matched to a gene: 6.

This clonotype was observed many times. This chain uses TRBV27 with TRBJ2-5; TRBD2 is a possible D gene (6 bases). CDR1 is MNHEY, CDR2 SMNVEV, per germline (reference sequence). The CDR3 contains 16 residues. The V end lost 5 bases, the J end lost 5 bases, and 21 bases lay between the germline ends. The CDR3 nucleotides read TGTGCCAGCAGTGCCGCCAGGGCTACGGCGGGGGAGACCCAGTACTTC. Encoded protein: CASSAARATAGETQYF.

CDR3 DNA: TGTGCCAGCAGTGAAGCGCACGGGGGCGTTGAAAAACTGTTTTTT. Its protein is CASSEAHGGVEKLFF. The chain carries TRBV2 and TRBJ1-4; TRBD1 is a possible D gene (6 bases). The CDR3 is 15 amino acids. Germline CDR1 and CDR2: SNHLY and FYNNEI. The V and J ends lost 0 bases and 7 bases respectively, with 12 bases between them.

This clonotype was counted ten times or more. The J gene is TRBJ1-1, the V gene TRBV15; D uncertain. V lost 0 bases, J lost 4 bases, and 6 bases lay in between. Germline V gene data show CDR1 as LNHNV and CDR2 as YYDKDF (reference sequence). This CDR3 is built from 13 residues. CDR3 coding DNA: TGTGCCACCAGCAGAGATTATAGCACTGAAGCTTTCTTT. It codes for CATSRDYSTEAFF.

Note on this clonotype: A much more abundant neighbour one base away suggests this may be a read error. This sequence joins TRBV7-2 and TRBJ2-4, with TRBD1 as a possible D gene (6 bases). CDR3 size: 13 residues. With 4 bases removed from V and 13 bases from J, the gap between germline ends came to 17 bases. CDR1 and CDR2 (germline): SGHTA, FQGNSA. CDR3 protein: CTSSSPGVAEQYF. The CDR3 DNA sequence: TGTACCAGCAGCTCTCCAGGGGTGGCAGAGCAGTACTTC.

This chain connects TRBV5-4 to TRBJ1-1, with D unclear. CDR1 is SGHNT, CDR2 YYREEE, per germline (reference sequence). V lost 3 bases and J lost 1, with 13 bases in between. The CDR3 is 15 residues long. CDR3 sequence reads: CASSSTTPANTEAFF. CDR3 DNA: TGTGCCAGCAGCTCCACGACGCCCGCGAACACTGAAGCTTTCTTT.

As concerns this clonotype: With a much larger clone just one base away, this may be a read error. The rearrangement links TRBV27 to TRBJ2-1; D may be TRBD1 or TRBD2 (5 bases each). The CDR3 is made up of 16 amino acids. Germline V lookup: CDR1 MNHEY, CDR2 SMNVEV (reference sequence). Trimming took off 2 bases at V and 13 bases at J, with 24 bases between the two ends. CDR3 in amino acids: CASSLVDPTRGETQFF. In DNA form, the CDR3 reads TGTGCCAGCAGTTTAGTTGACCCCACGAGGGGAGAGACCCAGTTCTTC.

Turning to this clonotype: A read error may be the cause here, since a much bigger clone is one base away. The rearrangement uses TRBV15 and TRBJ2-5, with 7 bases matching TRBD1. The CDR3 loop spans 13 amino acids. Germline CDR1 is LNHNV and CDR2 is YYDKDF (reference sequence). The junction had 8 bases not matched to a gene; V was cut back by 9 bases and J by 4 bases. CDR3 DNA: TGTGCCACGGGGAAAGGGGGCGGAGAGACCCAGTACTTC. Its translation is CATGKGGGETQYF.

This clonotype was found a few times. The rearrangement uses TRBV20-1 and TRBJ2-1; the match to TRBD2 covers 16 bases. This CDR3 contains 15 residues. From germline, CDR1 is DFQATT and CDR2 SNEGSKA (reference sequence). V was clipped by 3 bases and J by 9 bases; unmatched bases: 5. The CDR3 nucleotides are TGCAGTGCTAGGACCGGGACTAGCGGGGGGGCTGAGCAGTTCTTC. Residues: CSARTGTSGGAEQFF.